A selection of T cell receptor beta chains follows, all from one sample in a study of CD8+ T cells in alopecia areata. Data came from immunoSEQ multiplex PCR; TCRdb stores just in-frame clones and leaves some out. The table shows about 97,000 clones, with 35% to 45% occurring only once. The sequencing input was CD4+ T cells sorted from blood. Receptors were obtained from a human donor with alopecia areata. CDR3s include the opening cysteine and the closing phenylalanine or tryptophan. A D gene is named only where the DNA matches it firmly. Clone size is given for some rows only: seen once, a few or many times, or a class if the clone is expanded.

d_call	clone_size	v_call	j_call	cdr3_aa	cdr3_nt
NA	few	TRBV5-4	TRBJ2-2	CASSSDTGELFF	TGTGCCAGCAGCTCGGACACCGGGGAGCTGTTTTTT
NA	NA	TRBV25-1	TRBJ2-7	CASSDFGYEQYF	TGTGCCAGCAGTGATTTTGGGTACGAGCAGTACTTC
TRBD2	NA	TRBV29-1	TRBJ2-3	CSVLGGGGATDTQYF	TGCAGCGTTCTTGGGGGCGGGGGGGCGACAGATACGCAGTATTTT
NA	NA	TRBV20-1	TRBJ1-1	CSARGDTEAFF	TGCAGTGCTCGAGGGGACACTGAAGCTTTCTTT
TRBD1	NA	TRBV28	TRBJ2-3	CASSFSGTGTDTQYF	TGTGCCAGCAGTTTCTCCGGGACAGGGACAGATACGCAGTATTTT
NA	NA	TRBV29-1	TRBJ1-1	CSASKHPNTEAFF	TGCAGCGCCTCGAAACACCCCAACACTGAAGCTTTCTTT
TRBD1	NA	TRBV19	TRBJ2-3	CASRKGTDGTDTQYF	TGTGCCAGTAGGAAAGGGACAGACGGCACAGATACGCAGTATTTT
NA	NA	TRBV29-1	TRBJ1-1	CSVVGLGNTEAFF	TGCAGCGTTGTCGGTTTGGGGAACACTGAAGCTTTCTTT
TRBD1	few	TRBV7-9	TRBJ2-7	CASSLVREQGPYF	TGTGCCAGCAGCTTAGTAAGGGAACAGGGGCCGTACTTC
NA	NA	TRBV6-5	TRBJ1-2	CASTLQNIGNYGYTF	TGTGCCAGCACGCTTCAAAATATTGGCAACTATGGCTACACCTTC
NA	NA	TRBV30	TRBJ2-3	CAWSRSEDTQYF	TGTGCCTGGAGCCGATCCGAAGATACGCAGTATTTT
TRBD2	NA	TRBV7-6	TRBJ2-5	CASSLQGGEETQYF	TGTGCCAGCAGCTTACAGGGAGGGGAAGAGACCCAGTACTTC